The 15 T cell receptor beta chains below come from one sample, sequenced in a study of long-term antiretroviral therapy in people with HIV. Assay version v3.0 of immunoSEQ was used, and it was run at survey level. The method was immunoSEQ multiplex PCR; TCRdb's version includes in-frame clones alone and lacks a portion of them. This sample yields under 20,000 clones, of which 75% to 85% are seen a single time; about 10% belongs to the top ten. The input for sequencing was unsorted PBMCs, taken 0.2 years after starting antiretroviral therapy. These receptors all come from a middle-aged woman with HIV.

This clone was found once. This chain joins TRBV30 and TRBJ2-7, with D hard to call. The V gene's germline CDR1 is GTSNPN and CDR2 SVGIG (reference sequence). Trimming took off 3 bases at V and 4 bases at J, with 10 bases between the two ends. The CDR3 is 12 amino acids. Written as DNA, the CDR3 is TGTGCCTGGAGGGACCGAAGGTACGAGCAGTACTTC. This translates into CAWRDRRYEQYF. Complete variable domain (other parts from reference TRBV30 and TRBJ2-7): SQTIHQWPATLVQPVGSPLSLECTVEGTSNPNLYWYRQAAGRGLQLLFYSVGIGQISSEVPQNLSASRPQDRQFILSSKKLLLSDSGFYLCAWRDRRYEQYFGPGTRLTVT.

This clone occurred once. The chain carries TRBV4-2 and TRBJ1-2; 8 nucleotides line up with TRBD1. V lost 0 bases and J lost 3; bases outside the gene matches: 6. Germline V gene sequence: CDR1 LGHNA, CDR2 YNFKEQ. The CDR3 is made up of 16 amino acids. CDR3 in amino acids: CASSQDPTGEYYGYTF. For the CDR3, the DNA is TGTGCCAGCAGCCAAGATCCGACAGGGGAGTACTATGGCTACACCTTC.

In its sample, this clone was seen once. The chain recombines TRBV27 with TRBJ1-2; D gene uncertain. The CDR3 runs to 13 residues. CDR1 and CDR2 (germline): MNHEY, SMNVEV (reference sequence). V dropped 3 bases and J dropped 8 bases, with 13 bases sitting between them. This CDR3 reads CASSFRRYDGYTF. The CDR3 nucleotides are TGTGCCAGCAGTTTTCGGAGGTATGACGGCTACACCTTC.

CDR3 nucleotide sequence: TGTGCCAGCAGCCCGCAGGGGGCGACCGGGGAGCTGTTTTTT. Translated: CASSPQGATGELFF. The chain combines TRBV7-6 with TRBJ2-2; TRBD1 matches at 8 bases. The trim removed 5 bases at V and 5 bases at J, leaving 4 bases unmatched. This CDR3 has 14 amino acids. Germline lookup yields CDR1 SGHVS and CDR2 FNYEAQ.

The table lists this clone with a count of one. The gene calls are TRBV15 and TRBJ2-4; D might be TRBD1 (5 bases). V gave up 5 bases and J gave up 0 bases, with 8 bases separating them. The CDR3 loop spans 14 amino acids. Germline V gene sequence: CDR1 LNHNV, CDR2 YYDKDF (reference sequence). CDR3 in DNA: TGTGCCACCAGCCAAAGGGGAGCCAAAAACATTCAGTACTTC. Amino acids: CATSQRGAKNIQYF.

The chain carries TRBV27 and TRBJ1-2, with D perhaps TRBD1 (6 bases). V lost 2 bases and J lost 10, with 23 bases in between. Germline CDR1 reads MNHEY; CDR2 reads SMNVEV (reference sequence). The CDR3 is made up of 16 amino acids. The CDR3 sequence: CASSLKFRGRGMDYTF. CDR3 nucleotide sequence: TGTGCCAGCAGTTTAAAGTTTAGGGGCAGGGGAATGGACTACACCTTC.

The V and J genes are TRBV19 and TRBJ1-1; D is perhaps TRBD1 (5 bases). The CDR3 is 13 residues long. Germline-derived CDR1 and CDR2 are LNHDA and SQIVND (reference sequence). The ends were cut back, 7 bases at V and 4 bases at J, with 13 bases in the middle. The CDR3 DNA is TGTGCCAGTATCGTCGGGGGTTCCACTGAAGCTTTCTTT. Its protein product is CASIVGGSTEAFF.

This rearrangement joins TRBV7-9 to TRBJ2-4; 10 positions agree with TRBD1. This CDR3 has 15 amino acids. The J segment lost 8 bases and the V segment lost 3 bases, leaving 7 bases of the junction unmatched. CDR1 is SEHNR, CDR2 FQNEAQ, per germline (reference sequence). CDR3 nucleotides: TGTGCCAGCAGCTTGGGACAGGGGTCAGGGGACATTCAGTACTTC. It encodes CASSLGQGSGDIQYF.

The chain carries TRBV7-8 and TRBJ2-3; weak D call: TRBD2 (6 bases). This CDR3 region has 13 residues. With 5 bases removed from V and 1 base from J, the gap between germline ends came to 7 bases. The V gene's germline CDR1 is SGHVS and CDR2 FQNEAQ. CDR3 residues: CASSGEGTDTQYF. The CDR3 nucleotides are TGTGCCAGCAGCGGGGAGGGCACAGATACGCAGTATTTT.

The chain uses TRBV2 and TRBJ2-3, with a tentative D call TRBD1 (6 bases). CDR1 is SNHLY and CDR2 is FYNNEI in the germline V gene. Trimming took off 6 bases at V and 3 bases at J, with 13 bases between the two ends. CDR3 length: 14 residues. CDR3 nucleotide sequence: TGTGCCAGCAGAGTAACAGGGAGAACAGATACGCAGTATTTT. It specifies CASRVTGRTDTQYF. Looking up the rest from reference TRBV2 and TRBJ2-3 gives the full variable domain: EPEVTQTPSHQVTQMGQEVILRCVPISNHLYFYWYRQILGQKVEFLVSFYNNEISEKSEIFDDQFSVERPDGSNFTLKIRSTKLEDSAMYFCASRVTGRTDTQYFGPGTRLTVL.

In DNA form, the CDR3 reads TGTGCCAGCAGCCCAATCCCAGGGGGGCGCGGTGCAGAGACCCAGTACTTC. Residues: CASSPIPGGRGAETQYF. The rearrangement links TRBV27 to TRBJ2-5; D is perhaps TRBD1 (7 bases). Germline V gives CDR1 MNHEY, CDR2 SMNVEV (reference sequence). With 6 bases removed from V and 4 bases from J, the gap between germline ends came to 24 bases. This CDR3 comprises 17 residues.

This clone was detected a few times. The chain joins TRBV7-2 to TRBJ1-6; the D gene is possibly TRBD1 (5 bases). Germline CDR1 and CDR2: SGHTA and FQGNSA. The CDR3 covers 15 residues. Deletions cut 7 bases from V and 8 bases from J, with 18 bases between. CDR3 amino acids: CASTLGRREDSPLHF. DNA of the CDR3: TGTGCCAGCACCCTGGGGCGCAGGGAAGATTCACCCCTCCACTTT.

This chain joins TRBV29-1 and TRBJ1-2; 7 nucleotides line up with TRBD1. The CDR3 has 13 amino acids. V lost 0 bases, J lost 7 bases, and 5 bases stayed unmatched. The germline V gene encodes CDR1 SQVTM and CDR2 ANQGSEA. CDR3 sequence (DNA): TGCAGCGTTGAAGATCCGACAGGGTTTGGCTACACCTTC. This codes for CSVEDPTGFGYTF.

V gene TRBV5-1 combines with J gene TRBJ2-1, with a weak D call TRBD1 (6 bases). CDR3 length equals 14 residues. CDR1 is SGHRS, CDR2 YFSETQ, per germline. V was trimmed by 4 bases and J by 8 bases, leaving 16 bases between them. The DNA of the CDR3 is TGCGCCAGCAGCCCTGGGCAGGGGCGCGATGAGCAGTTCTTC. It codes for CASSPGQGRDEQFF.

The chain uses TRBV5-1 and TRBJ2-7, with 7 bases that match TRBD2. The V and J ends lost 0 bases and 0 bases, in that order; junction bases with no gene match: 6. Germline V gene data show CDR1 as SGHRS and CDR2 as YFSETQ. The CDR3 runs 16 residues. CDR3 sequence: CASSLEGGSSSYEQYF. The CDR3 nucleotides read TGCGCCAGCAGCTTGGAAGGCGGGAGCAGCTCCTACGAGCAGTACTTC.